This paragraph reports one T cell receptor beta chain. Its antigen is as yet unknown. This record belongs to a study of T cell responses to AZD1222 COVID-19 vaccine. Whole-study results and caveats: Breadth and depth of Spike-specific TCRs rose after two AZD1222 doses. Baseline seropositivity occurred in only 5 to 7 AZD1222 recipients. Repertoire sampling happened only post peak T cell response.

V was pared by 0 bases and J by 0 bases, with 13 bases between. Per germline, CDR1 SGHRS and CDR2 YFSETQ. This CDR3 is built from 17 residues. TCRdb keeps only in-frame clones here, not all; method: immunoSEQ multiplex PCR. The sample includes 150,000 to 200,000 clones, 94% of them seen just once. The specimen comprised peripheral blood, sampled on day 0 of AZD1222 vaccination. This rearrangement joins TRBV5-1 to TRBJ1-3, with TRBD1 as a possible D gene (5 bases). The TCR was taken from an adult in good health. The CDR3 DNA is TGCGCCAGCAGCTTGGATCCGGGGCCCGGCTCTGGAAACACCATATATTTT. It translates to CASSLDPGPGSGNTIYF.